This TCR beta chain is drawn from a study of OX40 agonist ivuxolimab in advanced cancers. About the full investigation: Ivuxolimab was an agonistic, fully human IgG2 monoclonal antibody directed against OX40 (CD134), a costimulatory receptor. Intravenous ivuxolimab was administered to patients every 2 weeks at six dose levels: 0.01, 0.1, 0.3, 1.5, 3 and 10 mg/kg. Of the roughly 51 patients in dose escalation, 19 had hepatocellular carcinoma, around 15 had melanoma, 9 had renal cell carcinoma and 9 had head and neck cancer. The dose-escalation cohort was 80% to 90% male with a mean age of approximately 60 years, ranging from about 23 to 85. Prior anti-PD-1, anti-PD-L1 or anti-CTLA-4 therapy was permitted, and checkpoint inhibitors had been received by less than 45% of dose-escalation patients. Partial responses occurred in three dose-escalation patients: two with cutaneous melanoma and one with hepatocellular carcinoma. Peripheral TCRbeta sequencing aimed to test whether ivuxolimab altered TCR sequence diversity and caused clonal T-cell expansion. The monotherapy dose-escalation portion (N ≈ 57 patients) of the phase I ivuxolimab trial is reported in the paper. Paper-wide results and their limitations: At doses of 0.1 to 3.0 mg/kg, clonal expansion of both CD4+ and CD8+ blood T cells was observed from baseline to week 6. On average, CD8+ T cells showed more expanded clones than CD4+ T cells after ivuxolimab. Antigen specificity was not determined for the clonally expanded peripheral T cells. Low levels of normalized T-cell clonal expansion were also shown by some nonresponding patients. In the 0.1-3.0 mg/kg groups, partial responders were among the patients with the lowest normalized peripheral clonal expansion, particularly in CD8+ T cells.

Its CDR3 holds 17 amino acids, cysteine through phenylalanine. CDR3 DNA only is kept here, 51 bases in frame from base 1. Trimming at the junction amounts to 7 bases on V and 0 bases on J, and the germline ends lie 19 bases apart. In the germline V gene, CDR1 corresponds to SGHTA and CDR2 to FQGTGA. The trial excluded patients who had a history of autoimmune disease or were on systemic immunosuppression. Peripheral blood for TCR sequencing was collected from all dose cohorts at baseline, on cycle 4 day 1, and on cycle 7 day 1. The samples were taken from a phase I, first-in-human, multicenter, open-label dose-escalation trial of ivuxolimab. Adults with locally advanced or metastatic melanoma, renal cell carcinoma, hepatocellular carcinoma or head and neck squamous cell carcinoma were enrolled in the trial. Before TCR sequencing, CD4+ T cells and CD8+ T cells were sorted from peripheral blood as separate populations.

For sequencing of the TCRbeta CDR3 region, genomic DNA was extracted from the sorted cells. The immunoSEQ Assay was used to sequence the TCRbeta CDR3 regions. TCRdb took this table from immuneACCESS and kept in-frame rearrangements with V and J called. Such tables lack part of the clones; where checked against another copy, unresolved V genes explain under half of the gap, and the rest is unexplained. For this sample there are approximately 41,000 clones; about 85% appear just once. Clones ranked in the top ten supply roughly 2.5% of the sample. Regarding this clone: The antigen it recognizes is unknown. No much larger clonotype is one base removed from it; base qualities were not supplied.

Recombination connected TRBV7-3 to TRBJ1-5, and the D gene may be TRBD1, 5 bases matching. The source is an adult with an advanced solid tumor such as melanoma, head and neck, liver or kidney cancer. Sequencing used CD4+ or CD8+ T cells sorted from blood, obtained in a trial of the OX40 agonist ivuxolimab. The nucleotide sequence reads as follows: TGTGCCAGCACCCCCCGGGGCAGATTTGATAGCAATCAGCCCCAGCATTTT. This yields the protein CASTPRGRFDSNQPQHF. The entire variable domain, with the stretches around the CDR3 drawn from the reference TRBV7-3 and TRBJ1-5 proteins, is GAGVSQTPSNKVTEKGKYVELRCDPISGHTALYWYRQSLGQGPEFLIYFQGTGAADDSGLPNDRFFAVRPEGSVSTLKIQRTERGDSAVYLCASTPRGRFDSNQPQHFGDGTRLSIL.